One T cell receptor beta chain is described in this entry. Its specific antigen is unknown. Per-base quality was not reported, and no clone a single base away is much larger than it. The immunoSEQ Assay, a bias-controlled multiplex PCR, was used to amplify TCRbeta CDR3 regions from genomic DNA. From the authors' description of their analysis: Within the assay, amplification of reference gene primers was used to estimate how many nucleated cells each sample contained. To quantify the absolute abundance of each unique TCRbeta CDR3 rearrangement, sequence reads were collapsed and filtered. For each sample, productive Simpson clonality was calculated by taking the square root of Simpson's diversity index across productive rearrangements. Imported from immuneACCESS, the table was reduced by TCRdb to in-frame sequences with V and J called. These copies leave out some clones; in studies compared against another copy, an unresolved V gene accounts for under half, and the cause of the remainder is not known. That table supplies the V and J calls and clone size; D and trimming were determined from the DNA. This sample holds around 250,000 clones; approximately 84% were observed only once. The ten top clones hold roughly 15% of the sample.

Participants in the prospective study were aged about 18 to 95 years, lived in some 24 United States geographic areas, and enrolled through a virtual design. In the prospective study, cohorts were assigned on the basis of participant-reported clinical history obtained from a screening survey and a study questionnaire. Recovered participants in ImmuneRACE Cohort 3 were defined by two consecutive negative NP/OP PCR tests, clearance by a healthcare professional, or resolution of symptoms. Mobile phlebotomists in the prospective study collected whole blood, serum and a nasopharyngeal or oropharyngeal swab from every participant. Additional blood draws and questionnaires over a 2-month period could optionally be provided by prospective study participants. Before DNA extraction, blood samples from the prospective study were shipped at room temperature or frozen. Taken from cysteine to phenylalanine, the CDR3 has 14 residues. The read is trimmed to its CDR3 DNA, 42 bases read in frame from base 1. The germline V gene encodes CDR1 SNHLY and CDR2 FYNNEI. A distance of 19 bases separates the germline ends of V and J, which lose 8 bases and 6 bases respectively.

The sample is drawn from a study of blood T cell repertoires in COVID-19 (dated by TCRdb to the early 2020s). Regarding the complete study: The collaborator samples originated in the United States, Italy and Spain and spanned the acute and convalescent phases of COVID-19. Where HLA class I and class II types were available, the types were taken from metadata supplied by the sample provider, not from assay-based typing. Subjects who had been exposed to COVID-19, were actively infected with it, or had recovered from it provided the deeply sampled blood TCRbeta repertoires that made up the dataset. Samples came from the ongoing ImmuneRACE study (first 160 participants) plus 1,254 subjects from 6 global collaborators. Sample metadata almost always included a de-identified subject ID, COVID-19 status, age in years and sex. The repertoires were released in a freely available public database intended as a resource for research on the immune response to SARS-CoV-2. The prospective study material was composed of cDNA or gDNA derived from T cells, B-cell-depleted T cells, or PBMCs.

Study-level results and caveats: How much clinical and demographic metadata was included differed by source and by participant, and the metadata was provided uncurated.

The sequence was obtained from a man between 18 and 35 years old who had recovered from COVID-19. The V and J segments used are TRBV2 and TRBJ1-2, with TRBD1 tentatively as D gene (6 bases match). Source material: PBMCs or T cells enriched from blood (not recorded which). In nucleotides, the sequence is TGTGCCAGCGCGGAATCGATTCAGGGGCATGGCTACACCTTC. It specifies CASAESIQGHGYTF.